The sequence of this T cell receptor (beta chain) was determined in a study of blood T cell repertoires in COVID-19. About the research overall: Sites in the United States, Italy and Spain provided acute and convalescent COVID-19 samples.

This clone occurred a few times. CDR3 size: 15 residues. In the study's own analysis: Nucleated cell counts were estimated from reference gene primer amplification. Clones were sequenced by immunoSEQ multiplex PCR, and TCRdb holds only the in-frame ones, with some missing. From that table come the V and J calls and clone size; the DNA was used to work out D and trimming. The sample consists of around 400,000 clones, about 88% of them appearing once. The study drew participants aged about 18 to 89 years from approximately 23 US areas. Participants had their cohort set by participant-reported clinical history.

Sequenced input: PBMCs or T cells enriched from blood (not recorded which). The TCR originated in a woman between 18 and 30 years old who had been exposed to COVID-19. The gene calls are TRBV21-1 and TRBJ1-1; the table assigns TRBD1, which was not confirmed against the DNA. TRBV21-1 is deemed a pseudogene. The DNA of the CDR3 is TGTGCCAGCAGCAAGGGGGACAGGGGTGAAACTGAAGCTTTCTTT. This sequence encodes CASSKGDRGETEAFF.